The entry below gives a single TCR beta chain sequence along with its context. The data derive from a study of preoperative IRX-2 immunotherapy in early breast cancer. Germline V gene lookup returns CDR1 SQVTM and CDR2 ANQGSEA. V dropped 4 bases and J dropped 2 bases, with 8 bases sitting between them. There are 12 residues in the CDR3. Clones were read by immunoSEQ multiplex PCR, and TCRdb kept only the in-frame ones, dropping some. The sample holds tens of thousands of clones, roughly 96% seen once. Described treatment: preoperative locoregional IRX-2 cytokine immunotherapy. The chain employs TRBV29-1 and TRBJ1-2; no firm D call. The specimen was obtained from a patient treated with IRX-2 immunotherapy. The TCR sequence derives from a human donor with breast cancer. The CDR3 is CSVAQDNYGYTF. CDR3 DNA sequence: TGCAGCGTTGCTCAGGACAACTATGGCTACACCTTC.